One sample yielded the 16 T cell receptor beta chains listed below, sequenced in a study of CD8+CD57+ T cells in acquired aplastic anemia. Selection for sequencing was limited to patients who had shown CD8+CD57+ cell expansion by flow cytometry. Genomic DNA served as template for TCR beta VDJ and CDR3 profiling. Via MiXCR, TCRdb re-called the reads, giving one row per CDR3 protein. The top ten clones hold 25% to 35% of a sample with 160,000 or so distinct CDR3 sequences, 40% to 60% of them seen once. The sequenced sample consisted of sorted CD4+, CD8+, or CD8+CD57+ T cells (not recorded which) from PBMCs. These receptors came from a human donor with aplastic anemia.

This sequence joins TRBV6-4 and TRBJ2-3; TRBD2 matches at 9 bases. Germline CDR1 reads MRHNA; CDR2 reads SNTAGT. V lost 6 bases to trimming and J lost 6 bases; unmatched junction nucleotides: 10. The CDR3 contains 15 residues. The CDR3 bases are TGTGCCAGCAGCCTATCGGGGGCGGGAGGGGATACGCAGTATTTT. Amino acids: CASSLSGAGGDTQYF.

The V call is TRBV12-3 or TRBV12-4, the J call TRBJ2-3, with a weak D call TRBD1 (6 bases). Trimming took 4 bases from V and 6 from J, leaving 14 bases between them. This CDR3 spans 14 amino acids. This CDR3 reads CASSSGRGRDTQYF. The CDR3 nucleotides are TGTGCCAGCAGTTCCGGCAGGGGAAGGGATACGCAGTATTTT.

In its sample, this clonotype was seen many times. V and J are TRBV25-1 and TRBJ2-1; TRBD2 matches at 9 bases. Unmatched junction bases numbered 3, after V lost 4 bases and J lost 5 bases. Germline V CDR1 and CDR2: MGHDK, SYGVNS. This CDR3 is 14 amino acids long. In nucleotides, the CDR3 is TGTGCCAGCAGTGGGTTAGCGGGAGACAATGAGCAGTTCTTC. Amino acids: CASSGLAGDNEQFF.

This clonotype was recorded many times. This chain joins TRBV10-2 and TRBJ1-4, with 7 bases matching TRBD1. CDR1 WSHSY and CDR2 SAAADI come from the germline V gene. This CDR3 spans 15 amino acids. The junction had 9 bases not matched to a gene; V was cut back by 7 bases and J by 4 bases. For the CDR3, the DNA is TGCGCCAGCACCCGAGACGGGACAGATAATGAAAAACTGTTTTTT. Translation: CASTRDGTDNEKLFF.

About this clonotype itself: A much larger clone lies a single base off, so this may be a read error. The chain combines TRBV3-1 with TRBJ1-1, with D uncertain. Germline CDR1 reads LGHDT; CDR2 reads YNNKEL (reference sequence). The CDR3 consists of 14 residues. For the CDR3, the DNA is TGTGCCAGCAGCCCCTTAACTACGAACACTGAAGCTTCCTTT. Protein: CASSPLTTNTEASF.

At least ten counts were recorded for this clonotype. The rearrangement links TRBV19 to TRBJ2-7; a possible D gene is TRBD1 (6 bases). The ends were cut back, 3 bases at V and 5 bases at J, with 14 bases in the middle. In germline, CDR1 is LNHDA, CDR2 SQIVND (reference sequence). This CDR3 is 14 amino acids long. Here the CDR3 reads CASSIRRGPHEQYF. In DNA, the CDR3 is TGTGCCAGTAGTATCCGCAGGGGACCCCACGAGCAGTACTTC.

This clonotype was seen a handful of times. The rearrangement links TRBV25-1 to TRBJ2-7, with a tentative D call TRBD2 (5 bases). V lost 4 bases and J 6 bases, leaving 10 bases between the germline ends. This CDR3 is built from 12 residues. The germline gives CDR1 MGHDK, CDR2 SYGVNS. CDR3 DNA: TGTGCCAGCAGTGCCGGGGTTATCGAGCAGTACTTC. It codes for CASSAGVIEQYF.

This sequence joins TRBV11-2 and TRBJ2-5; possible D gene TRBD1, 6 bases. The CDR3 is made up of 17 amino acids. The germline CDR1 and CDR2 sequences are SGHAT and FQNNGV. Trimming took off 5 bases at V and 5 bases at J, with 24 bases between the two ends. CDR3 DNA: TGTGCCAGCAGCGTGGACAGAACCTATACCCCATCGGAGACCCAGTACTTC. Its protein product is CASSVDRTYTPSETQYF.

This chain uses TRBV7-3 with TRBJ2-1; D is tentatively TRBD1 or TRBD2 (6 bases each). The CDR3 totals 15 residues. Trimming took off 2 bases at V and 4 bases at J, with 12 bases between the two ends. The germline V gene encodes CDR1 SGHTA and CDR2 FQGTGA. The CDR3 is CASSLAQGRYNEQFF. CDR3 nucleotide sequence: TGTGCCAGCAGCTTAGCGCAGGGGAGGTACAATGAGCAGTTCTTC.

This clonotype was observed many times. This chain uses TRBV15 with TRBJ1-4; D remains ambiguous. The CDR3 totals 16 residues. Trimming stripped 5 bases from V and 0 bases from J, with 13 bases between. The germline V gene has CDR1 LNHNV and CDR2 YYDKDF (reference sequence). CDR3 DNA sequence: TGTGCCACCAGCGGTACCTTAGAGTCAACTAATGAAAAACTGTTTTTT. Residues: CATSGTLESTNEKLFF.

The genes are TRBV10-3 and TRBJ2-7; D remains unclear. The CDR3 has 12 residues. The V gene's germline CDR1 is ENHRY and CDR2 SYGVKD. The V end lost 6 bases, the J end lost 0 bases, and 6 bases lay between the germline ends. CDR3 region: CAISGSSYEQYF. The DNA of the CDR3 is TGTGCCATCAGCGGAAGCTCCTACGAGCAGTACTTC.

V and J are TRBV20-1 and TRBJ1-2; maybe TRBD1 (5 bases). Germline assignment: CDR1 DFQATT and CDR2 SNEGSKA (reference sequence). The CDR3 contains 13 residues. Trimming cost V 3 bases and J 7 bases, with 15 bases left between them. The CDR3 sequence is CSASSADSLGYTF. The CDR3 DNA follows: TGCAGTGCTAGTTCGGCAGACAGCCTTGGCTACACCTTC.

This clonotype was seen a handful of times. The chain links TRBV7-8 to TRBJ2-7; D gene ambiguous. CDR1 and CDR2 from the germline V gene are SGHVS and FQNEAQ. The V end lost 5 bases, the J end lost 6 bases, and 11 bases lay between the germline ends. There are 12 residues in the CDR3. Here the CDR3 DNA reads TGTGCCAGCAGCCGGAGTGTTGTCGAGCAGTACTTC. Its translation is CASSRSVVEQYF.

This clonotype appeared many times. The CDR3 here is CASSLSGTFEAFF. CDR3 bases: TGTGCCAGCAGCTTATCGGGAACATTTGAAGCTTTCTTT. This rearrangement joins TRBV13 to TRBJ1-1; no definite D call. V was trimmed by 2 bases and J by 7 bases, leaving 11 bases between them. CDR3 length: 13 residues. The germline V gene has CDR1 PRHDT and CDR2 FYEKMQ (reference sequence).

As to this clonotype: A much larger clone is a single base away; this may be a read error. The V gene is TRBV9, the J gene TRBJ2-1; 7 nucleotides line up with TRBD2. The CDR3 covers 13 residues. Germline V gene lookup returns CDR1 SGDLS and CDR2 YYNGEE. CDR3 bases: TGTGCCAGCAGCGGAGGACTAGGGAATGAGCAGCTCTTC. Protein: CASSGGLGNEQLF.

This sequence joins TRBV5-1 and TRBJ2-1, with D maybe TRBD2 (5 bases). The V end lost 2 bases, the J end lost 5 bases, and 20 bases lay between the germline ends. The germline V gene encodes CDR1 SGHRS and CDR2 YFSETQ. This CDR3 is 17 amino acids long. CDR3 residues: CASSLIQGRVVNNEQFF. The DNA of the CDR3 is TGCGCCAGCAGCTTAATCCAAGGGCGGGTCGTCAACAATGAGCAGTTCTTC.